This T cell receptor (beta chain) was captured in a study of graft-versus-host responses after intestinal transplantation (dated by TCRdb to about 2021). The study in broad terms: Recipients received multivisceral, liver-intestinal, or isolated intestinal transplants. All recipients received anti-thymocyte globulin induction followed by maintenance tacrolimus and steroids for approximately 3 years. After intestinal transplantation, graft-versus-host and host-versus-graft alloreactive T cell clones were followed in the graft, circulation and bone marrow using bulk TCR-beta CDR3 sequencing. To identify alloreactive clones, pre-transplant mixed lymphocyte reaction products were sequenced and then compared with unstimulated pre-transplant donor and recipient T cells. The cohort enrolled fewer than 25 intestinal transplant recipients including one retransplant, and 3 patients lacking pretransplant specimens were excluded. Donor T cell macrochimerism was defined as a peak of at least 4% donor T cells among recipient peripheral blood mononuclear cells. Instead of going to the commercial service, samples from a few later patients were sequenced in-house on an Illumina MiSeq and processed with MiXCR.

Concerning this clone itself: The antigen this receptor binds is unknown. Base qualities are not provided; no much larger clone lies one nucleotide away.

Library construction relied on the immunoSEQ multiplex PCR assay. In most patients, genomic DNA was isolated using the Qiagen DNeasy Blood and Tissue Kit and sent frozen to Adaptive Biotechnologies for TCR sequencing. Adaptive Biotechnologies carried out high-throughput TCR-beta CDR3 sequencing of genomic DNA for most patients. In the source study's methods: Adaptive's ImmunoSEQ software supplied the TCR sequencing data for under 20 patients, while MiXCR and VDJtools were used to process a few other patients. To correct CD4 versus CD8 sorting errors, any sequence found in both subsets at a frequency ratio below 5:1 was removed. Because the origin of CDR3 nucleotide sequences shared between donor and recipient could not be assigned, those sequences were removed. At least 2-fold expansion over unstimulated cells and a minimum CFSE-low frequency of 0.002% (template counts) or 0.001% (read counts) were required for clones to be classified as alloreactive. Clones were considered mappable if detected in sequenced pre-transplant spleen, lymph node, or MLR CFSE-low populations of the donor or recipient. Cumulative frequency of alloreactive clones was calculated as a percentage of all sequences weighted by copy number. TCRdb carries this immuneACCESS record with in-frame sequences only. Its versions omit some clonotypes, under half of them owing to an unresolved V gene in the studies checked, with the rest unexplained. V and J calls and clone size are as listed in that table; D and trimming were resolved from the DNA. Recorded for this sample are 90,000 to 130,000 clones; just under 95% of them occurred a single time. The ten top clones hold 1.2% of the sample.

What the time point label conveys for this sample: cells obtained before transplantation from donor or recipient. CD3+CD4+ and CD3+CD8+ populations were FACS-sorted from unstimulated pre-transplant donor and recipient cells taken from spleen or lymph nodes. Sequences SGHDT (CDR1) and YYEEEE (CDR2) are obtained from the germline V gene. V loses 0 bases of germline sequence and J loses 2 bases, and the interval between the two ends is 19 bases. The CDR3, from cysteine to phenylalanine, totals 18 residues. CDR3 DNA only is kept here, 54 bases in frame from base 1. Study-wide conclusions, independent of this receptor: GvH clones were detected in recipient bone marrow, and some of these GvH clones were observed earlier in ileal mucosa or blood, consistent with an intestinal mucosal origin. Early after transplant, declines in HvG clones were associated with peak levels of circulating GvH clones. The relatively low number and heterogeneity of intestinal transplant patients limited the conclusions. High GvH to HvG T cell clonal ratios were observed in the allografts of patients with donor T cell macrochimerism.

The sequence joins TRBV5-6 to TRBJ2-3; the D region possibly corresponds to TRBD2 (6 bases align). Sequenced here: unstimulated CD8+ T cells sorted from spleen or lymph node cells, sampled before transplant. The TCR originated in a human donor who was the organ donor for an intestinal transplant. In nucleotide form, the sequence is TGTGCCAGCAGCTTGGCCACGGGAGTGGAGGTGTTCACAGATACGCAGTATTTT. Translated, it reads CASSLATGVEVFTDTQYF. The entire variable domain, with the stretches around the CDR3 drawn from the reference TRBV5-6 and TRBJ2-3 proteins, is DAGVTQSPTHLIKTRGQQVTLRCSPKSGHDTVSWYQQALGQGPQFIFQYYEEEERQRGNFPDRFSGHQFPNYSSELNVNALLLGDSALYLCASSLATGVEVFTDTQYFGPGTRLTVL.